This T cell receptor beta chain was profiled in a study of blood T cell repertoires in COVID-19. About the research overall: Sites in the United States, Italy and Spain provided acute and convalescent COVID-19 samples. Sample material is recorded as cDNA or gDNA derived from T cells, B-cell-depleted T cells, or PBMCs.

Per the original data handling: For nucleated cells, counts were estimated from reference gene primer amplification. The method was immunoSEQ multiplex PCR; TCRdb's version includes in-frame clones alone and lacks a portion of them. The V and J calls and clone size were taken over from that table, and D and trimming were inferred from the DNA. The data hold approximately 390,000 clones, with 85% to 90% observed a single time. This CDR3 has 15 amino acids. V lost 0 bases, J lost 4 bases, and 9 bases lay in between. Germline V CDR1 and CDR2: MNHEY, SVGAGI. This clone was counted a single time. Sample: peripheral blood. V is TRBV6-5 and J is TRBJ2-2, with D hard to call. The receptor's source is a man aged 18 to 29 with active or convalescent COVID-19. DNA for the CDR3: TGTGCCAGCAGTTACTCGAGGTTTCCCACCGGGGAGCTGTTTTTT. Protein product: CASSYSRFPTGELFF.